A single sample gave rise to the 18 T cell receptor beta chains below, sequenced in a study of T cells in Graves' hyperthyroidism and ophthalmopathy. RNA transcripts gave rise to amplified TCR beta CDR3 regions. Initially, a first-round RT-PCR of the TCR CDR3 employed the HTBI primer set. TCRdb ran MiXCR on the multiplex PCR reads and lists one entry per CDR3 protein. The table lists about 210,000 distinct CDR3 sequences, roughly 18% of them singletons. Sequenced input: blood. The receptors originated from a man in his fifties or sixties with Graves' hyperthyroidism.

The CDR3 DNA reads TGTGCCAGTCATGACAGTGTCTTTGCAACTAATGAAAAACTGTTTTTT. Encoded protein: CASHDSVFATNEKLFF. The V call is TRBV19, the J call TRBJ1-4, with a tentative D call TRBD1 (5 bases). Per germline, CDR1 LNHDA and CDR2 SQIVND (reference sequence). The V end was cut by 8 bases, the J end by 0 bases, with 16 bases between. The CDR3 runs 16 residues. The whole variable domain, remainder taken from reference TRBV19 and TRBJ1-4, is DGGITQSPKYLFRKEGQNVTLSCEQNLNHDAMYWYRQDPGQGLRLIYYSQIVNDFQKGDIAEGYSVSREKKESFPLTVTSAQKNPTAFYLCASHDSVFATNEKLFFGSGTQLSVL.

This clonotype was recorded many times. The chain links TRBV6-5 to TRBJ1-1; D ambiguous. V dropped 0 bases and J dropped 1 base, with 9 bases sitting between them. Germline loops: CDR1 MNHEY, CDR2 SVGAGI. The CDR3 covers 15 residues. The CDR3 nucleotides are TGTGCCAGCAGTTACTCGCGGAGGAGGAACACTGAAGCTTTCTTT. Translated: CASSYSRRRNTEAFF.

The rearrangement joins TRBV25-1 to TRBJ2-7, with 13 nucleotides matching TRBD2. CDR1 and CDR2 from the germline V gene are MGHDK and SYGVNS. This CDR3 has 18 residues. V trimming: 4 bases; J trimming: 7 bases; junction bases outside the gene matches: 16. CDR3 coding DNA: TGTGCCAGCAGTGCAGCGCACGGAGGGACTAGCGGGAAAGGGGAGCAGTACTTC. It yields the protein CASSAAHGGTSGKGEQYF.

The genes are TRBV10-3 and TRBJ2-3; 7 bases are shared with TRBD2. There are 15 residues in the CDR3. Germline values: CDR1 ENHRY, CDR2 SYGVKD. The V gene end was trimmed by 10 bases and the J gene end by 4 bases; junction bases not matched to a gene: 14. DNA of the CDR3: TGTGCCACTCTACCTGGACTAGGTCGGGCAGATACGCAGTATTTT. It translates to CATLPGLGRADTQYF.

This clonotype came up a few times. The chain links TRBV7-6 to TRBJ1-5; TRBD1 matches 9 bases. The CDR3 covers 15 residues. Germline V lookup: CDR1 SGHVS, CDR2 FNYEAQ. After removal of 5 bases from V and 5 bases from J, the junction contained 7 bases not matched to a gene. The chain's CDR3 is CASSLGTGSDQPQHF. In DNA, the CDR3 is TGTGCCAGCAGCCTAGGGACAGGGAGTGATCAGCCCCAGCATTTT.

The chain joins TRBV4-1 to TRBJ2-4; tentatively, D is TRBD2 (7 bases). Trimming shortened V by 4 bases and J by 0 bases, and 13 bases separated the two germline ends. CDR3 length: 16 residues. Germline CDR1 reads MGHRA; CDR2 reads YSYEKL. The CDR3 is CASSPGGARAKNIQYF. The CDR3 region has the DNA TGCGCCAGCAGCCCTGGGGGGGCGCGAGCCAAAAACATTCAGTACTTC.

This clonotype has only a few counts. The V call is TRBV5-4, the J call TRBJ1-2, with TRBD1 identical over 10 bases. Germline lookup yields CDR1 SGHNT and CDR2 YYREEE (reference sequence). CDR3 length: 15 amino acids. The V segment lost 4 bases and the J segment 2 bases; nucleotides outside the gene matches: 5. Here the CDR3 reads CASSRAGQGNYGYTF. For the CDR3, the DNA is TGTGCCAGCAGCCGGGCGGGACAGGGGAACTATGGCTACACCTTC.

This clonotype has only one observation. V gene TRBV6-5 combines with J gene TRBJ2-1; no reliable D call. The V gene's germline CDR1 is MNHEY and CDR2 SVGAGI. The CDR3 runs 17 residues. Trimming removed 4 bases from V and 0 bases from J, with 16 bases in between. In DNA, the CDR3 is TGTGCCAGCAGTTTTGTGGTGGCGCAGAGCTCCTACAATGAGCAGTTCTTC. It translates to CASSFVVAQSSYNEQFF.

This clonotype came up many times. The rearrangement uses TRBV11-3 and TRBJ2-1, with D possibly matching TRBD2 (6 bases). CDR1 SGHNT and CDR2 YENEEA come from the germline V gene. There are 13 residues in the CDR3. V dropped 1 base and J dropped 7 bases, with 8 bases sitting between them. CDR3 DNA: TGTGCCAGCAGCTTAGTTCGGGGGAATGAGCAGTTCTTC. It yields the protein CASSLVRGNEQFF.

This clonotype showed up many times. This chain uses TRBV3-1 with TRBJ2-2; no clear D gene. The V gene's germline CDR1 is LGHDT and CDR2 YNNKEL (reference sequence). Trimming took 1 base from V and 6 from J, leaving 6 bases between them. This CDR3 spans 13 amino acids. Here the CDR3 reads CASSQAVAGELFF. CDR3 DNA: TGTGCCAGCAGCCAAGCGGTAGCCGGGGAGCTGTTTTTT.

This chain connects TRBV6-2 or TRBV6-3 to TRBJ2-7, with 10 nucleotides matching TRBD2. Near its end, the DNA agrees better with TRBJ2-1, so the J call may be wrong. The germline V gene has CDR1 MNHEY and CDR2 SVGEGT. The CDR3 has 13 residues. CDR3 sequence: CASIPSGSYEQFF. The CDR3 region has the DNA TGTGCCAGCATCCCTAGCGGGAGTTACGAGCAGTTCTTC.

This clonotype has more than one count but fewer than ten. This clone may be a read error of a much larger clone one base away. V is TRBV28 and J is TRBJ1-2, with D unclear. CDR3 length equals 12 residues. The germline gives CDR1 MDHEN, CDR2 SYDVKM. In DNA form, the CDR3 reads TGTGCCAGCAGTTTGGGCAGAGGTGGCCACACCTTC. It yields the protein CASSLGRGGHTF.

About this clonotype: A read error may explain this, as a much larger clone is one base away. The chain uses TRBV5-6 and TRBJ1-1; no definite D call. The germline V gene has CDR1 SGHDT and CDR2 YYEEEE. This CDR3 spans 12 amino acids. CDR3 loop: CASGLRDREAFF. The CDR3 bases are TGTGCCAGCGGCTTGAGAGACCGTGAAGCTTTCTTT.

This clonotype has at least ten counts. The CDR3: CASSQLRLGGFQETQYF. The CDR3 DNA follows: TGTGCCAGCAGCCAACTCCGGTTGGGAGGATTCCAAGAGACCCAGTACTTC. V is TRBV11-2 and J is TRBJ2-5; maybe TRBD2 (6 bases). The V gene's germline CDR1 is SGHAT and CDR2 FQNNGV. The ends were cut back, 5 bases at V and 1 base at J, with 20 bases in the middle. This CDR3 is 17 amino acids long.

The chain uses TRBV9 and TRBJ2-3; D remains ambiguous. The CDR3 spans 17 residues. Between the trimmed V and J ends, which lost 0 bases and 0 bases, there was a span of 14 bases. CDR1 and CDR2 from the germline V gene are SGDLS and YYNGEE. For the CDR3, the DNA is TGTGCCAGCAGCGTAGGTGTCTCACAAGGAAGCACAGATACGCAGTATTTT. Translating it yields CASSVGVSQGSTDTQYF. The complete variable domain, with remaining parts taken from reference TRBV9 and TRBJ2-3, reads DSGVTQTPKHLITATGQRVTLRCSPRSGDLSVYWYQQSLDQGLQFLIQYYNGEERAKGNILERFSAQQFPDLHSELNLSSLELGDSALYFCASSVGVSQGSTDTQYFGPGTRLTVL.

In its sample, this clonotype was seen many times. This sequence joins TRBV7-8 and TRBJ2-5; D is possibly TRBD1 or TRBD2 (5 bases each). The CDR3 is made up of 15 amino acids. V lost 5 bases to trimming and J lost 5 bases, with 18 bases between them. Germline CDR1 is SGHVS and CDR2 is FQNEAQ. The CDR3 is CASSRGAFKGETQYF. The DNA for the CDR3 is TGTGCCAGCAGCCGAGGGGCCTTTAAAGGGGAGACCCAGTACTTC.

This clonotype was counted many times. V gene TRBV7-9 combines with J gene TRBJ2-3; TRBD2 aligns across 12 bases. The germline gives CDR1 SEHNR, CDR2 FQNEAQ (reference sequence). J gave up 2 bases and V 5 bases, and 5 bases lay outside the gene matches. This CDR3 is 16 amino acids long. Here the CDR3 reads CASSPTSGGLTDTQYF. DNA for the CDR3: TGTGCCAGCAGCCCGACTAGCGGGGGTCTCACAGATACGCAGTATTTT.

In this sample, this clonotype turned up many times. The V and J genes are TRBV12-3 or TRBV12-4 and TRBJ2-5; D tentatively reads TRBD1 or TRBD2 (6 bases each). The CDR3 has 15 amino acids. V was cut by 5 bases and J by 5 bases, with 18 bases left in between. The CDR3: CASSLGGGGWETQYF. For the CDR3, the DNA is TGTGCCAGCAGTCTTGGCGGAGGGGGTTGGGAGACCCAGTACTTC.